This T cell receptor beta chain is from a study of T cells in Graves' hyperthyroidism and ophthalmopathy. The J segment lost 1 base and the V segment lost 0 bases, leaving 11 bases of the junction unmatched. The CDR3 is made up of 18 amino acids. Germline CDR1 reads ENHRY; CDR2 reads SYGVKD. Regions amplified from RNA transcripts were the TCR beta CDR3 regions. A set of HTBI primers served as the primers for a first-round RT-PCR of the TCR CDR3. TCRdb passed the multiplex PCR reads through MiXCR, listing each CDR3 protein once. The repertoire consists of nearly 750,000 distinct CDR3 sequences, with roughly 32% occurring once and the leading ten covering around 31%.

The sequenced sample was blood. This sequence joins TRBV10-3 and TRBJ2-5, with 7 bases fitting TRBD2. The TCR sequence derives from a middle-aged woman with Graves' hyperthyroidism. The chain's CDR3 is CAISESTLFGGGQETQYF. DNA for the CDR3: TGTGCCATCAGTGAGTCGACCCTATTTGGCGGGGGCCAAGAGACCCAGTACTTC.